The 17 T cell receptor beta chains below were found in one sample sequenced in a study of OX40 agonist ivuxolimab in advanced cancers. Using immunoSEQ multiplex PCR, the repertoire was profiled, and TCRdb retains in-frame clones only, with some absent. The sample has 50,000 to 65,000 clones, 86% seen once. The sequenced sample was CD4+ or CD8+ T cells sorted from blood, obtained in a trial of the OX40 agonist ivuxolimab. These receptors originate from an adult with an advanced solid tumor such as melanoma, head and neck, liver or kidney cancer.

This clone was recorded only once. In nucleotides, the CDR3 is TGTGCCAGTAGTCCCCTCGGAAGCTATGGCTACACCTTC. As protein: CASSPLGSYGYTF. The V and J genes are TRBV19 and TRBJ1-2; D remains ambiguous. With 5 bases removed from V and 4 bases from J, the gap between germline ends came to 11 bases. The CDR3 sequence is 13 residues long. From germline, CDR1 is LNHDA and CDR2 SQIVND (reference sequence).

The rearrangement joins TRBV9 to TRBJ2-1; TRBD2 is a possible D gene (5 bases). The germline CDR1 and CDR2 sequences are SGDLS and YYNGEE. V gave up 0 bases and J gave up 6 bases, with 13 bases separating them. The CDR3 loop spans 15 amino acids. The CDR3 is CASSVGVRGFNEQFF. Here the CDR3 DNA reads TGTGCCAGCAGCGTAGGTGTTCGAGGGTTCAATGAGCAGTTCTTC.

CDR3 DNA: TGTGCCAGCAGCTTAGATCTTCCACCCCTCCACTTT. Translating it yields CASSLDLPPLHF. This chain uses TRBV7-9 with TRBJ1-6, with D uncertain. From germline, CDR1 is SEHNR and CDR2 FQNEAQ (reference sequence). The CDR3 contains 12 residues. The V end lost 1 base, the J end lost 11 bases, and 6 bases lay between the germline ends.

The chain uses TRBV5-6 and TRBJ2-4; 10 bases are shared with TRBD2. Germline V lookup: CDR1 SGHDT, CDR2 YYEEEE. This CDR3 comprises 17 residues. The trim removed 4 bases at V and 0 bases at J, leaving 7 bases unmatched. CDR3 region: CASSPSGGAIAKNIQYF. DNA of the CDR3: TGTGCCAGCAGCCCAAGCGGGGGGGCTATAGCCAAAAACATTCAGTACTTC.

The chain is built from TRBV5-1 and TRBJ2-3; TRBD2 aligns across 10 bases. Germline V gene sequence: CDR1 SGHRS, CDR2 YFSETQ. This CDR3 comprises 16 residues. V shed 0 bases, J shed 6 bases, and the junction held 7 bases outside the gene matches. CDR3 residues: CASSLGTSGPEDTQYF. For the CDR3, the DNA is TGCGCCAGCAGCTTGGGGACTAGCGGACCAGAGGATACGCAGTATTTT.

This rearrangement joins TRBV18 to TRBJ2-7; 10 bases agree with TRBD1. Germline assignment: CDR1 KGHSH and CDR2 LQKENI. After removal of 3 bases from V and 7 bases from J, the junction contained 3 bases not matched to a gene. The CDR3 has 13 residues. The CDR3 bases are TGTGCCAGCTCACCCGGGACAGGGGAAGAGCAGTACTTC. As protein: CASSPGTGEEQYF.

This chain uses TRBV5-1 with TRBJ2-7; the D gene is possibly TRBD1 (5 bases). CDR3 length equals 13 residues. Germline V lookup: CDR1 SGHRS, CDR2 YFSETQ. Trimming removed 0 bases from V and 12 bases from J, with 16 bases in between. The CDR3 loop reads CASSLDSGSQGYF. The CDR3, as DNA: TGCGCCAGCAGCTTGGATTCAGGTTCCCAGGGGTACTTC.

This chain joins TRBV5-1 and TRBJ2-5, with D perhaps TRBD2 (6 bases). Germline loops: CDR1 SGHRS, CDR2 YFSETQ. There are 15 residues in the CDR3. The V gene lost 4 bases and the J gene lost 5 bases, with 18 bases spanning the gap. This chain's CDR3 is CASSRQGLNAETQYF. The CDR3 DNA is TGCGCCAGCAGCCGCCAGGGACTCAACGCGGAGACCCAGTACTTC. Drawing the rest from reference TRBV5-1 and TRBJ2-5, the complete variable domain is KAGVTQTPRYLIKTRGQQVTLSCSPISGHRSVSWYQQTPGQGLQFLFEYFSETQRNKGNFPGRFSGRQFSNSRSEMNVSTLELGDSALYLCASSRQGLNAETQYFGPGTRLLVL.

The chain carries TRBV5-1 and TRBJ2-1; weak D call: TRBD1 (6 bases). V lost 4 bases and J lost 4, with 12 bases in between. The V gene's germline CDR1 is SGHRS and CDR2 YFSETQ. This CDR3 has 14 residues. The CDR3, as DNA: TGCGCCAGCAGCCGTCTTAGGGGGTACAATGAGCAGTTCTTC. Encoded protein: CASSRLRGYNEQFF.

The gene calls are TRBV27 and TRBJ1-1, with D unclear. The V end lost 5 bases, the J end lost 2 bases, and 12 bases lay between the germline ends. The CDR3 is 14 residues long. Germline V gene data show CDR1 as MNHEY and CDR2 as SMNVEV (reference sequence). In DNA form, the CDR3 reads TGTGCCAGCAGTAGGATAGATTTTAACACTGAAGCTTTCTTT. Amino acids: CASSRIDFNTEAFF.

The chain employs TRBV9 and TRBJ2-1; no reliable D call. This CDR3 contains 16 residues. Trimming cost V 2 bases and J 0 bases, with 12 bases left between them. Germline CDR1 and CDR2: SGDLS and YYNGEE. CDR3 loop: CASSVAPGSSYNEQFF. CDR3 sequence (DNA): TGTGCCAGCAGCGTCGCCCCAGGAAGCTCCTACAATGAGCAGTTCTTC.

J is TRBJ2-1 and V is TRBV5-6; the match to TRBD1 covers 8 bases. The trim removed 0 bases at V and 7 bases at J, leaving 6 bases unmatched. In germline, CDR1 is SGHDT, CDR2 YYEEEE. This CDR3 is built from 15 residues. CDR3 DNA: TGTGCCAGCAGCTTGGTGAGGACAGGGCCTAATGAGCAGTTCTTC. Protein product: CASSLVRTGPNEQFF.

The chain employs TRBV7-9 and TRBJ2-2, with 9 bases aligning to TRBD1. The V gene end was trimmed by 7 bases and the J gene end by 6 bases; junction bases not matched to a gene: 6. The CDR3 totals 14 residues. Per germline, CDR1 SEHNR and CDR2 FQNEAQ (reference sequence). The CDR3 DNA sequence: TGTGCCAGCAACGGACAGGGGCCCCCCGGGGAGCTGTTTTTT. Translated: CASNGQGPPGELFF.

The gene calls are TRBV21-1 and TRBJ2-1; the D call of TRBD2 is as the table states it, not checked on the DNA. TRBV21-1 is annotated as a pseudogene. The CDR3 is 18 residues long. The CDR3: CASSSGTSGASSYNEQFF. The CDR3 DNA follows: TGTGCCAGCAGCTCCGGGACTAGCGGGGCGAGCTCCTACAATGAGCAGTTCTTC.

J is TRBJ2-1 and V is TRBV13; D gene unclear. Germline CDR1 is PRHDT and CDR2 is FYEKMQ (reference sequence). The length of the CDR3 is 14 residues. Trimming shortened V by 1 base and J by 5 bases, and 9 bases separated the two germline ends. This CDR3 reads CASSLDFGDNEQFF. The CDR3 DNA is TGTGCCAGCAGCTTAGACTTTGGGGACAATGAGCAGTTCTTC.

This chain uses TRBV9 with TRBJ1-3, with TRBD1 as a possible D gene (5 bases). The CDR3 spans 15 residues. Germline V gene sequence: CDR1 SGDLS, CDR2 YYNGEE. With 0 bases removed from V and 3 bases from J, the gap between germline ends came to 10 bases. The CDR3 sequence: CASSVGVGGGNTIYF. The CDR3 DNA sequence: TGTGCCAGCAGCGTAGGAGTTGGGGGTGGAAACACCATATATTTT.

In DNA form, the CDR3 reads TGTGCCAGCAGTTTATTTGGGACAGGGGGCACATTCGGGGAGCTGTTTTTT. This codes for CASSLFGTGGTFGELFF. The chain carries TRBV27 and TRBJ2-2, with 12 bases fitting TRBD1. The CDR3 sequence is 17 residues long. CDR1 MNHEY and CDR2 SMNVEV come from the germline V gene (reference sequence). V lost 1 base and J lost 7; bases outside the gene matches: 7.